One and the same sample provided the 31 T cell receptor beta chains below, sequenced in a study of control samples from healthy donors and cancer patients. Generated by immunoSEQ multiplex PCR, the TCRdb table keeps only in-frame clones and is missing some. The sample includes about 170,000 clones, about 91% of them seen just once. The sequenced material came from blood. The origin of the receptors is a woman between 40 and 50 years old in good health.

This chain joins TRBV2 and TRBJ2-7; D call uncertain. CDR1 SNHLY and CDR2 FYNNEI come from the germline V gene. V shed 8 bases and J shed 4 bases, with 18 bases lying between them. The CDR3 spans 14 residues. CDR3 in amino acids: CASLEGIFGYEQYF. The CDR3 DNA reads TGTGCCAGCCTCGAAGGGATCTTCGGATACGAGCAGTACTTC.

CDR3 bases: TGTGCCAGCAGCCAAGGGAGGCGGGGGGCCGGTTCCGGGGAGCTGTTTTTT. The encoded protein is CASSQGRRGAGSGELFF. The chain uses TRBV4-2 and TRBJ2-2; 8 bases agree with TRBD2. Germline CDR1 and CDR2: LGHNA and YNFKEQ. The CDR3 spans 17 residues. V shed 1 base, J shed 6 bases, and the junction held 10 bases outside the gene matches.

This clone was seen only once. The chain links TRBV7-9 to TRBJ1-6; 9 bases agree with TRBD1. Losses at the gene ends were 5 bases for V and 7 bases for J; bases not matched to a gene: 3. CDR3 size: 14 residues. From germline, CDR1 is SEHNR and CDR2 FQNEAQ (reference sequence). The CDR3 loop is CASSPGQGNSPLHF. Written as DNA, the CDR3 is TGTGCCAGCAGCCCGGGACAGGGAAATTCACCCCTCCACTTT.

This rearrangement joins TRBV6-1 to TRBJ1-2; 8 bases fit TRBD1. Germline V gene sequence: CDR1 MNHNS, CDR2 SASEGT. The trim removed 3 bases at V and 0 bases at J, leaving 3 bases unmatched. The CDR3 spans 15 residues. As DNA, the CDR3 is TGTGCCAGCAGTGATTGGACAGGGCCTAACTATGGCTACACCTTC. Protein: CASSDWTGPNYGYTF.

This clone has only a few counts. CDR3 in DNA: TGTGCCAGCAGTGAGATAAGCGGGGGGGTAGATGAGCAGTTCTTC. It yields the protein CASSEISGGVDEQFF. The rearrangement joins TRBV6-4 to TRBJ2-1; 10 bases align to TRBD2. Germline V CDR1 and CDR2: MRHNA, SNTAGT. Trimming cost V 3 bases and J 8 bases; bases outside gene matches: 7. This CDR3 spans 15 amino acids.

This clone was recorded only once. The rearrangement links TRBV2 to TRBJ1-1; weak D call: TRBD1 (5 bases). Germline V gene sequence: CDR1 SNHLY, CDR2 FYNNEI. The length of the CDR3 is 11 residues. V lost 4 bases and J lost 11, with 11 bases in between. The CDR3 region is CASSGTSTAFF. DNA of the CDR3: TGTGCCAGCAGTGGGACAAGTACGGCTTTCTTT.

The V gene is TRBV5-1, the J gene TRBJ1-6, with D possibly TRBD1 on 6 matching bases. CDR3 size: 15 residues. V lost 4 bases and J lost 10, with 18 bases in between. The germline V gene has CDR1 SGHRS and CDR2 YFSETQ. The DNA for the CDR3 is TGCGCCAGCAGCGTACAGGGATCCGGGGGATCACCCCTCCACTTT. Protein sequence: CASSVQGSGGSPLHF.

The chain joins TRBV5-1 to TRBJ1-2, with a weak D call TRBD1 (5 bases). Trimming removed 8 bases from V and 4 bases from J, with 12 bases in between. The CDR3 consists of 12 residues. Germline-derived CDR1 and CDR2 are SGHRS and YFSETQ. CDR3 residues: CASSDNIYGYTF. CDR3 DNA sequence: TGCGCCAGTTCGGACAATATCTATGGCTACACCTTC.

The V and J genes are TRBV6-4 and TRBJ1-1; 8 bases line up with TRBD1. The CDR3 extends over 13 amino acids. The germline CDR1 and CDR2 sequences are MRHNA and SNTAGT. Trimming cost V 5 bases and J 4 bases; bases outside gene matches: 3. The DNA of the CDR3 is TGTGCCAGCAGTCTTGGGACAGGCACTGAAGCTTTCTTT. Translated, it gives CASSLGTGTEAFF.

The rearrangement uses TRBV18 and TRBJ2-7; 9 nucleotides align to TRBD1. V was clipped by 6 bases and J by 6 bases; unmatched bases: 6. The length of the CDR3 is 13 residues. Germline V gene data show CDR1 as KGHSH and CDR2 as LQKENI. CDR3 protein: CASSYTGGAEQYF. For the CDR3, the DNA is TGTGCCAGCTCGTACACAGGGGGCGCCGAGCAGTACTTC.

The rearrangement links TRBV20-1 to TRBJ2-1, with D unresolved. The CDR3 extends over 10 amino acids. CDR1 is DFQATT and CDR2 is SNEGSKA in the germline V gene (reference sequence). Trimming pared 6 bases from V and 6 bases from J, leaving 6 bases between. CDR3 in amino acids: CSAVLNEQFF. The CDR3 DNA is TGCAGTGCCGTCCTCAATGAGCAGTTCTTC.

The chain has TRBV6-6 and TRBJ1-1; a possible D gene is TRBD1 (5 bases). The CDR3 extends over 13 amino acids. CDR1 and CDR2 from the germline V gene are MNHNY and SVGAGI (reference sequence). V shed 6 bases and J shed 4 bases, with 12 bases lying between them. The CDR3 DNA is TGTGCCAGCAGCGCCCGGGGGGGCACTGAAGCTTTCTTT. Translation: CASSARGGTEAFF.

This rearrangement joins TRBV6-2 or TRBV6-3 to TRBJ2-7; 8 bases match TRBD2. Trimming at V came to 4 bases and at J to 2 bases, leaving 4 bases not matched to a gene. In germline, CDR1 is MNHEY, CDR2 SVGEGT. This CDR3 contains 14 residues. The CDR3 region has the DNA TGTGCCAGCAGTTTGGGCGGGGGGACCTACGAGCAGTACTTC. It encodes CASSLGGGTYEQYF.

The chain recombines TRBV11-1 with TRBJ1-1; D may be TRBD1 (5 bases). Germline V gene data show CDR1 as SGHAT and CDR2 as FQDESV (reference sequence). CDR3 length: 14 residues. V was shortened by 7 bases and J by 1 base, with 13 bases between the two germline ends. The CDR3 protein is CASTFTGGNTEAFF. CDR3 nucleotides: TGTGCCAGCACCTTTACAGGCGGGAACACTGAAGCTTTCTTT. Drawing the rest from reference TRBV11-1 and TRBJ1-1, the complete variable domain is EAEVAQSPRYKITEKSQAVAFWCDPISGHATLYWYRQILGQGPELLVQFQDESVVDDSQLPKDRFSAERLKGVDSTLKIQPAELGDSAMYLCASTFTGGNTEAFFGQGTRLTVV.

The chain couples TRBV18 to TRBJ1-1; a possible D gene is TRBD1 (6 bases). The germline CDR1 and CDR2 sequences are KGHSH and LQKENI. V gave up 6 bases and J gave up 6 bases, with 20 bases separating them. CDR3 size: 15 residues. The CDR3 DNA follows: TGTGCCAGCTCCCCATTTGGTGGGGGGCAGGCTGAAGCTTTCTTT. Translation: CASSPFGGGQAEAFF.

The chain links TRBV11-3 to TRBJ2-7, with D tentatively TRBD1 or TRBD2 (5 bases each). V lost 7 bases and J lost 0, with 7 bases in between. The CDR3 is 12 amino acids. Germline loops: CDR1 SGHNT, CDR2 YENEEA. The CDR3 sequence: CASTGSSYEQYF. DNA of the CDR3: TGTGCCAGCACAGGGAGCTCCTACGAGCAGTACTTC.

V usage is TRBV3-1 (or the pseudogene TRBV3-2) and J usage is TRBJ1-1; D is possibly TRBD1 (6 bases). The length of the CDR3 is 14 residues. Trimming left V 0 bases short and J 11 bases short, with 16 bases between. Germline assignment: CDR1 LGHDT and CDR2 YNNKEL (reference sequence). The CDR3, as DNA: TGTGCCAGCAGCCAAGATGTCGGGGGCAAGCGGGCTTTCTTT. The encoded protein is CASSQDVGGKRAFF.

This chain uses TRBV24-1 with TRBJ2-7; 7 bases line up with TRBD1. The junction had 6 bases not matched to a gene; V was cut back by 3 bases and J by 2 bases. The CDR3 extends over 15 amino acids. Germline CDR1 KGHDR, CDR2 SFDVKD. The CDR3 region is CATSDPQGLPYEQYF. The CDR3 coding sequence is TGTGCCACCAGTGATCCACAGGGGCTTCCCTACGAGCAGTACTTC.

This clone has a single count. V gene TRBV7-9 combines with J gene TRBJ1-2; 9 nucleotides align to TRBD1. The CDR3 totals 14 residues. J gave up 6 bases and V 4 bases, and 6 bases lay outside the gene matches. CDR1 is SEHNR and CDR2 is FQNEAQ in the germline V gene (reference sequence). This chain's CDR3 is CASSSPDRGNGYTF. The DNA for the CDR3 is TGTGCCAGCAGCTCCCCAGACAGGGGGAATGGCTACACCTTC.

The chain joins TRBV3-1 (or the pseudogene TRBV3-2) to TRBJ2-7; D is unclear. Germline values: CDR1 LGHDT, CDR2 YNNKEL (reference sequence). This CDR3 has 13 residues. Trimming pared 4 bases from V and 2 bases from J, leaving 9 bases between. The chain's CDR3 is CASSPHQAYEQYF. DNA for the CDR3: TGTGCCAGCAGCCCCCATCAGGCCTACGAGCAGTACTTC.

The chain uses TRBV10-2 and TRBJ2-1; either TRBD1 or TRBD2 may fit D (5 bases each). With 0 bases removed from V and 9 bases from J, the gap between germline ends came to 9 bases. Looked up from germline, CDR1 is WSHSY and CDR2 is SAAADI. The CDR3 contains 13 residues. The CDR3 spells CASSESGVSEQFF. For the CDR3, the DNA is TGCGCCAGCAGTGAGTCGGGGGTAAGTGAGCAGTTCTTC.

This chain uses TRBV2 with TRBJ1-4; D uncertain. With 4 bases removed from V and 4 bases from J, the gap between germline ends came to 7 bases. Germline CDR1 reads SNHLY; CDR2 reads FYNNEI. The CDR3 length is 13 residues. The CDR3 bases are TGTGCCAGCAGTGCCCGGATTAATGAAAAACTGTTTTTT. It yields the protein CASSARINEKLFF.

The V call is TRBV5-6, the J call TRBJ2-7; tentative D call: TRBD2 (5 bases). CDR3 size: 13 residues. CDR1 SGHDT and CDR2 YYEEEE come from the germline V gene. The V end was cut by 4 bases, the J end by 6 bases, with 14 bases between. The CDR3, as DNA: TGTGCCAGCAGCACTAGTAGGACCCCCGAGCAGTACTTC. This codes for CASSTSRTPEQYF. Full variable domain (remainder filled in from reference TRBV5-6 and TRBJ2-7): DAGVTQSPTHLIKTRGQQVTLRCSPKSGHDTVSWYQQALGQGPQFIFQYYEEEERQRGNFPDRFSGHQFPNYSSELNVNALLLGDSALYLCASSTSRTPEQYFGPGTRLTVT.

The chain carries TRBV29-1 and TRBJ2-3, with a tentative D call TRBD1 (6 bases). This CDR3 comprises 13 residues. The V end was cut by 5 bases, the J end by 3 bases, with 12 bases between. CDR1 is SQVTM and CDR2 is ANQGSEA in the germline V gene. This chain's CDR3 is CSVNRVGTDTQYF. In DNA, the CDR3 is TGCAGCGTTAACAGGGTAGGGACAGATACGCAGTATTTT.

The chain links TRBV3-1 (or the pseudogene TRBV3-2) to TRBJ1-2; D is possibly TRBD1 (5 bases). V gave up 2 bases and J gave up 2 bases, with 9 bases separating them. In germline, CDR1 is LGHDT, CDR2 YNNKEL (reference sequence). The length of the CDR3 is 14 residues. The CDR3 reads CASSQRGRNYGYTF. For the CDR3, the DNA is TGTGCCAGCAGCCAAAGGGGCAGAAACTATGGCTACACCTTC.

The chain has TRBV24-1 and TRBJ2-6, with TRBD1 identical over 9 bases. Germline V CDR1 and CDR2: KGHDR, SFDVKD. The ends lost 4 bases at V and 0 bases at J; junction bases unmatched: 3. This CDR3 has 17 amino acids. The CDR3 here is CATSEGQGSSGANVLTF. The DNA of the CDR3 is TGTGCCACCAGTGAGGGACAGGGCTCCTCTGGGGCCAACGTCCTGACTTTC.

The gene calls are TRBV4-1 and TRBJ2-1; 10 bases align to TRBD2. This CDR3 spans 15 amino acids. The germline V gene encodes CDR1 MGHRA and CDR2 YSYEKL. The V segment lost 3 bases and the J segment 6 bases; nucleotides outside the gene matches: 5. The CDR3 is CASSQIGLAVNEQFF. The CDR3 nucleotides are TGCGCCAGCAGCCAGATTGGACTAGCGGTCAATGAGCAGTTCTTC.

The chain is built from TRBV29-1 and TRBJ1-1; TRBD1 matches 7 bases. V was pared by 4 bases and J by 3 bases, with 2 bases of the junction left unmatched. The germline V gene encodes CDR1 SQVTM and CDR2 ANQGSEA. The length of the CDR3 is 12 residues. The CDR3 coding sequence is TGCAGCGTTGGACAGGGAGACACTGAAGCTTTCTTT. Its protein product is CSVGQGDTEAFF.

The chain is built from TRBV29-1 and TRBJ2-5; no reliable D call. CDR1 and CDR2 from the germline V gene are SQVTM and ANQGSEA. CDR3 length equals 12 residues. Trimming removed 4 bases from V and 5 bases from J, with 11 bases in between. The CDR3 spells CSVAWGQETQYF. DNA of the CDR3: TGCAGCGTTGCGTGGGGTCAGGAGACCCAGTACTTC.

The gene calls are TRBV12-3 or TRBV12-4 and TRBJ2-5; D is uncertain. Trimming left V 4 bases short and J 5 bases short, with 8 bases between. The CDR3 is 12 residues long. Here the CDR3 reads CASSSKGETQYF. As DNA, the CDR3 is TGTGCCAGCAGTTCGAAGGGTGAGACCCAGTACTTC.

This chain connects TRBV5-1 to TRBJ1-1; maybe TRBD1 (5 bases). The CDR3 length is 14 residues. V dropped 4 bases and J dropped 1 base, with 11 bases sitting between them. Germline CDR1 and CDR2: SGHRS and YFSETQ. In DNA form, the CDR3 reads TGCGCCAGCAGCGGACAAGGGTCGAACACTGAAGCTTTCTTT. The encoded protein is CASSGQGSNTEAFF.